The entry below describes one T cell receptor beta chain. Its antigen remains unknown. The immunoSEQ assay was v3.0, run at survey level. Clones were sequenced by immunoSEQ multiplex PCR, and TCRdb holds only the in-frame ones, with some missing. In the table there are 40,000 to 60,000 clones, about 86% of which are singletons. The data originate from a study of long-term antiretroviral therapy in people with HIV. Whole-study context: The earliest samples came about a decade before the 2015 immediate-ART recommendation. Study observations and caveats: Diversity increased after ART yet remained lower than in transplant donor controls. Specimen acquisition occurred between 2004 and 2017, potentially under older ART regimens.

Treatment for every participant with HIV took place in the United States. Deletions cut 6 bases from V and 2 bases from J, with 11 bases between. The CDR3 is made up of 13 amino acids. Per germline, CDR1 MNHEY and CDR2 SVGAGI. The source material was unsorted PBMCs, sampled 0.8 years after starting antiretroviral therapy. This receptor was taken from a woman between 18 and 29 years old with HIV. The genes are TRBV6-5 and TRBJ2-7; D gene uncertain. Here the CDR3 DNA reads TGTGCCAGCAGCCCCAACTTGGCCTACGAGCAGTACTTC. It translates to CASSPNLAYEQYF.